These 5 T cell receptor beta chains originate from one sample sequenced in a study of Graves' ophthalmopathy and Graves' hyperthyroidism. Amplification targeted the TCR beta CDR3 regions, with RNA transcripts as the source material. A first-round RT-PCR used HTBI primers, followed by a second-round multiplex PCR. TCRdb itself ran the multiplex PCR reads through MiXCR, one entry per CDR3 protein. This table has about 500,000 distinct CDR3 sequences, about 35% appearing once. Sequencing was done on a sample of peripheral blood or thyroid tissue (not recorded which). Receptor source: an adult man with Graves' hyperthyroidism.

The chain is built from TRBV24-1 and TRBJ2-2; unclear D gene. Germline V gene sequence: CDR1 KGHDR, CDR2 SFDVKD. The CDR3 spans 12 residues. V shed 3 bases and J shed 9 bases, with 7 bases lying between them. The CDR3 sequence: CATSDNDRELFF. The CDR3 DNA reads TGTGCCACCAGTGATAACGACAGGGAGCTGTTTTTT.

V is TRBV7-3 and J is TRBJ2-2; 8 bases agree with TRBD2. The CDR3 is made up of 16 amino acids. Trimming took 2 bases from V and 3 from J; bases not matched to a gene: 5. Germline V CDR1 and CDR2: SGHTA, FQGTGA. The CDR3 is CASSLGREDHTGELFF. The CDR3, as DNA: TGTGCCAGCAGCTTAGGGCGGGAGGACCACACCGGGGAGCTGTTTTTT.

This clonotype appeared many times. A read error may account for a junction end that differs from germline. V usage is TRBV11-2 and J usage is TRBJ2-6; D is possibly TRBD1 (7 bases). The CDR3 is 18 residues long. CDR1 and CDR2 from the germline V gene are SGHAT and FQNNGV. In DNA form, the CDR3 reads TGTGCAAGCACGCAACTCGGGAGCACAGGGGACGGGGCCAACGTCCTGACTTTC. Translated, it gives CASTQLGSTGDGANVLTF.

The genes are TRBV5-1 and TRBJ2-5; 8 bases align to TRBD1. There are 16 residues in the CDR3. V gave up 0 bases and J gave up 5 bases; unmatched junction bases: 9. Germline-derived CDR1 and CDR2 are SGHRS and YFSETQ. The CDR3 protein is CASSLVAGGAPETQYF. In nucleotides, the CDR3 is TGCGCCAGCAGCTTGGTTGCAGGGGGCGCTCCGGAGACCCAGTACTTC. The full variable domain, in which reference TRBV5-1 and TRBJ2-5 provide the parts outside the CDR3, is KAGVTQTPRYLIKTRGQQVTLSCSPISGHRSVSWYQQTPGQGLQFLFEYFSETQRNKGNFPGRFSGRQFSNSRSEMNVSTLELGDSALYLCASSLVAGGAPETQYFGPGTRLLVL.

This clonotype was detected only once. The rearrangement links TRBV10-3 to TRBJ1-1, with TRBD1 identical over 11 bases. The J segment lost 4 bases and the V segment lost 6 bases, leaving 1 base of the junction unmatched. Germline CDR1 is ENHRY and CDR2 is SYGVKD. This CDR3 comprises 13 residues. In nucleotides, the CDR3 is TGTGCCATCAGGGGGACAGGGGGCACTGAAGCTTTCTTT. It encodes CAIRGTGGTEAFF.